This note documents a single T cell receptor (beta chain) sequence. V shed 2 bases and J 5 bases; nucleotides not matched to a gene: 5. Germline assignment: CDR1 LGHDT and CDR2 YNNKEL (reference sequence). The CDR3 covers 16 residues. In the original analysis: Estimates of nucleated cell counts were drawn from the amplification of reference gene primers. The assay was immunoSEQ multiplex PCR, and TCRdb's table has in-frame clones only and misses some. V and J calls and clone size are copied from that table; D and trimming were computed from the DNA. In the table there are approximately 250,000 clones, approximately 90% of which are singletons. The data were obtained in a study of blood T cell repertoires in COVID-19. Turning to the study itself: Acute and convalescent COVID-19 samples came from the United States, Italy and Spain. T cells, B-cell-depleted T cells, or PBMCs supplied cDNA or gDNA.

This chain links TRBV3-1 (or the pseudogene TRBV3-2) with TRBJ2-2, with 10 nucleotides matching TRBD2. The source is a woman in her sixties in a cohort exposed to, infected with or recovered from COVID-19 (not recorded which). Sequences were obtained from PBMCs or T cells enriched from blood (not recorded which). CDR3 sequence reads: CASSQLAGVRTGELFF. CDR3 DNA sequence: TGTGCCAGCAGCCAACTAGCGGGAGTCCGTACCGGGGAGCTGTTTTTT.